The sequence of this TCR beta chain was determined in a study of cytomegalovirus exposure and HLA in healthy donors. The CDR3 runs 15 residues. The germline V gene has CDR1 GTSNPN and CDR2 SVGIG (reference sequence). V lost 2 bases, J lost 7 bases, and 9 bases stayed unmatched. PCR primers comprised 60 Vbeta and 13 Jbeta primers. Produced via immunoSEQ multiplex PCR; TCRdb's table is partial and in-frame only. This sample has roughly 120,000 clones, with roughly 85% found just once. The clonotype was recovered from a man younger than 40 in good health and CMV-seropositive. This sequence joins TRBV30 and TRBJ2-1; 9 bases are a match to TRBD1. The sample taken for sequencing was PBMCs. The CDR3 reads CAWSHGTGGMNEQFF. Here the CDR3 DNA reads TGTGCCTGGAGTCACGGTACAGGGGGCATGAATGAGCAGTTCTTC.